One and the same sample provided the 9 T cell receptor beta chains below, sequenced in a study of memory CD4+ T cells and cytomegalovirus serostatus. Single viable CD3+CD4+CD8-CD45RO+ cells were sorted as the memory CD4+ T cells. The protocol was immunoSEQ multiplex PCR, while the TCRdb copy is restricted to in-frame clones and leaves out a portion. This sample has around 45,000 clones, with about 74% found just once. Input material: memory CD4+ T cells from blood. Source of these receptors: an adult in good health and CMV-seropositive.

The CDR3 DNA reads TGTGCCAGCAGCCAGGGACTAGCTTCCGATGAGCAGTTCTTC. Its translation: CASSQGLASDEQFF. The genes are TRBV11-3 and TRBJ2-1; TRBD2 aligns across 9 bases. The germline gives CDR1 SGHNT, CDR2 YENEEA. The V and J ends lost 5 bases and 8 bases, in that order; junction bases with no gene match: 7. This CDR3 spans 14 amino acids.

This chain connects TRBV6-1 to TRBJ2-5, with 11 bases fitting TRBD2. Germline lookup yields CDR1 MNHNS and CDR2 SASEGT. V gave up 7 bases and J gave up 3 bases; unmatched junction bases: 7. The CDR3 runs 15 residues. The CDR3 DNA follows: TGTGCCAGCAAAAAAGAACTAGCGGGGGAAGAGACCCAGTACTTC. It encodes CASKKELAGEETQYF.

The rearrangement links TRBV5-1 to TRBJ2-1; 7 bases fit TRBD2. The CDR3 spans 16 residues. Germline V gene sequence: CDR1 SGHRS, CDR2 YFSETQ. V lost 0 bases and J lost 7; bases outside the gene matches: 10. The CDR3 loop is CASSLASSGGINEQFF. CDR3 in DNA: TGCGCCAGCAGCTTGGCTTCGTCGGGGGGAATAAATGAGCAGTTCTTC. The complete variable domain, with remaining parts taken from reference TRBV5-1 and TRBJ2-1, reads KAGVTQTPRYLIKTRGQQVTLSCSPISGHRSVSWYQQTPGQGLQFLFEYFSETQRNKGNFPGRFSGRQFSNSRSEMNVSTLELGDSALYLCASSLASSGGINEQFFGPGTRLTVL.

V is TRBV4-1 and J is TRBJ2-3; perhaps TRBD2 as D (5 bases). This CDR3 is 16 amino acids long. Trimming left V 0 bases short and J 3 bases short, with 13 bases between. Germline V gene lookup returns CDR1 MGHRA and CDR2 YSYEKL. For the CDR3, the DNA is TGCGCCAGCAGCCAAGAACAGCGGTATTCGACAGATACGCAGTATTTT. Translating it yields CASSQEQRYSTDTQYF.

The genes are TRBV6-7 and TRBJ1-2; D is unresolved. TRBV6-7 falls under the ORF class, with uncertain function. This CDR3 spans 17 amino acids. The V and J ends lost 6 bases and 5 bases respectively, with 25 bases between them. The CDR3: CASRQRPIHLEIYGYTF. In DNA form, the CDR3 reads TGTGCCAGCAGACAGCGTCCTATTCACTTAGAGATTTATGGCTACACCTTC.

This rearrangement joins TRBV18 to TRBJ2-3, with D tentatively TRBD2 (5 bases). The CDR3 length is 14 residues. Trimming took 3 bases from V and 2 from J, leaving 9 bases between them. Per germline, CDR1 KGHSH and CDR2 LQKENI. The CDR3 DNA sequence: TGTGCCAGCTCACCTGGACTGACCACAGATACGCAGTATTTT. It yields the protein CASSPGLTTDTQYF.

V gene TRBV5-6 combines with J gene TRBJ1-2, with D hard to call. Germline loops: CDR1 SGHDT, CDR2 YYEEEE. Trimming removed 0 bases at V and 3 bases at J, with 9 bases between. The CDR3 runs 14 residues. The CDR3 region has the DNA TGTGCCAGCAGCTTGGAGGGAGTGGACTATGGCTACACCTTC. Translation: CASSLEGVDYGYTF.

This clone was seen once. The J gene is TRBJ2-7, the V gene TRBV5-1, with no clear D. The CDR3 is 14 amino acids. The germline V gene has CDR1 SGHRS and CDR2 YFSETQ. V was clipped by 2 bases and J by 7 bases, with 16 bases between them. The DNA for the CDR3 is TGCGCCAGCAGCTTTGAGGACCCGAGTGAGGAGCAGTACTTC. This translates into CASSFEDPSEEQYF.

The chain links TRBV4-1 to TRBJ2-3; 9 positions match TRBD1. Germline CDR1 and CDR2: MGHRA and YSYEKL. V was pared by 4 bases and J by 3 bases, with 5 bases of the junction left unmatched. The CDR3 spans 15 residues. The CDR3 DNA sequence: TGCGCCAGCAGCCCGGGACAGGGTGGGACAGATACGCAGTATTTT. Its protein is CASSPGQGGTDTQYF.